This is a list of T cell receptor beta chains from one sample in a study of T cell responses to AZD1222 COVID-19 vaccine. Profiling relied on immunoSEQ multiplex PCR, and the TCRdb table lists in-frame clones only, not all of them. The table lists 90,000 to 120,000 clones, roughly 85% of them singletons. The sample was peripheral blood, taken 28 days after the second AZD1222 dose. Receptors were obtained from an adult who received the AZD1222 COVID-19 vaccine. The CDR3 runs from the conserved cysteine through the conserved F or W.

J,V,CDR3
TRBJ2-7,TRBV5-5,CASSLRQGQYEQYF
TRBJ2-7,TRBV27,CASSFSWAYEQYF
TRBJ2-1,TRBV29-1,CSVETSGIYNEQFF
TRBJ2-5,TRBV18,CASSPGQQETQYF
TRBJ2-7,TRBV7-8,CASSPRGDLAVYEQYF
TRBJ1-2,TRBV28,CASSLRDLNGYTF
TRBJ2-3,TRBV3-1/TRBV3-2,CASSQDGVTSGRRNTQYF
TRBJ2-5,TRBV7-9,CASRQGIAYQETQYF
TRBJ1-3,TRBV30,CAWSDNTIYF
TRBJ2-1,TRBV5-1,CASSLEGLAEYNEQFF
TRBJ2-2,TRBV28,CASSSRLNTGELFF
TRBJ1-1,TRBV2,CASSGEGSNTEAFF
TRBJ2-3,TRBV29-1,CSVQGSQYF
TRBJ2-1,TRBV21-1,CASSKVRAPSGNNEQFF
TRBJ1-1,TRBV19,CASMGGFERAFF
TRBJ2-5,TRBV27,CASSLVFQETQYF
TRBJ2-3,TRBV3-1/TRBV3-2,CASSQIHPGLAGDTQYF
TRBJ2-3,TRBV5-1,CASSVGGFPDTQYF
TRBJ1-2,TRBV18,CASSQTEYGYTF
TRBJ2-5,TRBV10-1,CASSETSGRGETQYF
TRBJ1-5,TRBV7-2,CASSLAGIYQPQHF
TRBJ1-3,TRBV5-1,CASSPDGGRISGNTIYF
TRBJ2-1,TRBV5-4,CASSLVWSLAGVSEQFF
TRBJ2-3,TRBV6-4,CASSSLAGGTDTQYF
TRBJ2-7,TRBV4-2,CASSQEASGKPSYEQYF
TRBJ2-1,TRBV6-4,CASSDDTSGSNEQFF
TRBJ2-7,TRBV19,CASSILAGRSEQYF
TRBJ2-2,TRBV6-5,CASGSETGELFF
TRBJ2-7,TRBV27,CASSRLADEGQYF
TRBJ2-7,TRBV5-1,CASSLGAGGPYEQYF
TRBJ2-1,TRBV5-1,CASSVYSGDYNEQFF
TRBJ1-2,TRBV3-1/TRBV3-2,CASSQTTGRNGYTF
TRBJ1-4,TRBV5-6,CASSWRDQGITEKLFF
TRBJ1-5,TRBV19,CASNLARRPQHF
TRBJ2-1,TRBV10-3,CAISDSTSGSYNEQFF
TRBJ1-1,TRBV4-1,CASSPLLGATRRRMNTEAFF
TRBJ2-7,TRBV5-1,CASSSRRDTSYEQYF
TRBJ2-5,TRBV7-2,CASSLLIGYQETQYF
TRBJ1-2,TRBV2,CASAGQGDYGYTF
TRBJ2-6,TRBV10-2,CASMSGTDLSANVLTF
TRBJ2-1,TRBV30,CAWSVDLYNEQFF
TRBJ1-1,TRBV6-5,CASSYNRNTEAFF
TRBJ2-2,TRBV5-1,CASSSGTGSGELFF
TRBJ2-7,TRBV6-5,CASKNTLGSYEQYF
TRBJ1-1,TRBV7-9,CASSLKGGGGTEAFF
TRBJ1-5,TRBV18,CASSSAGGAGNQPQHF
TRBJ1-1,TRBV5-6,CASSFRQGRGDTEAFF
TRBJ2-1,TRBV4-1,CASSLRTFYNEQFF
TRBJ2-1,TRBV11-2,CASSLDEVSSYNEQFF
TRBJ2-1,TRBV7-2,CASSLGLAGVYNEQFF
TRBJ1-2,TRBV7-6,CASSLGQLVGYTF
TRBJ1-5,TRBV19,CASSNRPGQKYQPQHF